The 20 T cell receptor beta chains below come from one sample, sequenced in a study of OX40 agonist ivuxolimab in advanced cancers. Generated by immunoSEQ multiplex PCR, the TCRdb table keeps only in-frame clones and is missing some. The sample includes about 100,000 clones, roughly 94% of them seen just once. The source was CD4+ or CD8+ T cells sorted from blood, collected in a trial of the OX40 agonist ivuxolimab. Every receptor here comes from an adult with an advanced solid tumor such as melanoma, head and neck, liver or kidney cancer.

The rearrangement uses TRBV7-2 and TRBJ1-1, with TRBD1 as a possible D gene (5 bases). CDR3 size: 14 residues. V dropped 2 bases and J dropped 4 bases, with 11 bases sitting between them. CDR1 is SGHTA, CDR2 FQGNSA, per germline. The CDR3 loop reads CASSLQGMVTEAFF. CDR3 sequence (DNA): TGTGCCAGCAGCTTACAGGGAATGGTCACTGAAGCTTTCTTT.

This chain joins TRBV29-1 and TRBJ1-1; unclear D gene. Trimming cost V 3 bases and J 1 base, with 6 bases left between them. The germline V gene has CDR1 SQVTM and CDR2 ANQGSEA. This CDR3 is 12 amino acids long. The chain's CDR3 is CSVDRQNTEAFF. The CDR3 coding sequence is TGCAGCGTTGATCGGCAGAACACTGAAGCTTTCTTT.

V and J are TRBV11-2 and TRBJ1-2; 7 bases fit TRBD1. Germline V gene data show CDR1 as SGHAT and CDR2 as FQNNGV. The V segment lost 2 bases and the J segment 4 bases; nucleotides outside the gene matches: 7. This CDR3 spans 15 amino acids. The DNA for the CDR3 is TGTGCCAGCAGCTTACCAGCAGCAGGGGGCTATGGCTACACCTTC. Its protein is CASSLPAAGGYGYTF.

The chain has TRBV11-2 and TRBJ1-6; the match to TRBD1 covers 10 bases. V lost 4 bases and J lost 7; bases outside the gene matches: 13. This CDR3 comprises 18 residues. Germline V gives CDR1 SGHAT, CDR2 FQNNGV. DNA of the CDR3: TGTGCCAGCAGCTCCCGGTCATCTAGGGGACAGGGGAATTCACCCCTCCACTTT. Its protein is CASSSRSSRGQGNSPLHF.

The chain recombines TRBV4-2 with TRBJ2-3, with 9 bases fitting TRBD2. Germline values: CDR1 LGHNA, CDR2 YNFKEQ. V lost 5 bases, J lost 3 bases, and 9 bases stayed unmatched. The CDR3 spans 16 residues. In DNA, the CDR3 is TGTGCCAGCAGCTCGAAGGCTAGCGGGAATACAGATACGCAGTATTTT. Protein sequence: CASSSKASGNTDTQYF.

This chain uses TRBV6-5 with TRBJ2-4, with 8 bases that match TRBD1. This CDR3 comprises 16 residues. V dropped 4 bases and J dropped 1; count of bases not matched to a gene: 6. Germline V gives CDR1 MNHEY, CDR2 SVGAGI. The DNA of the CDR3 is TGTGCCAGCAGTTTGTGGACAGGGCTCGCCAAAAACATTCAGTACTTC. It yields the protein CASSLWTGLAKNIQYF.

The CDR3 sequence: CASNPLGGELFF. DNA for the CDR3: TGTGCCAGCAACCCCCTTGGGGGGGAGCTGTTTTTT. The chain is built from TRBV2 and TRBJ2-2; D is unclear. Trimming stripped 7 bases from V and 8 bases from J, with 11 bases between. The CDR3 loop spans 12 amino acids. Germline V gene data show CDR1 as SNHLY and CDR2 as FYNNEI.

The chain is built from TRBV5-4 and TRBJ1-2; possibly TRBD1 for D (6 bases). Germline loops: CDR1 SGHNT, CDR2 YYREEE (reference sequence). V shed 6 bases and J shed 6 bases, with 24 bases lying between them. This CDR3 contains 16 residues. DNA for the CDR3: TGTGCCAGCAAGAGGGGAAGACAGGAGGATGGGGATGGCTACACCTTC. Translating gives CASKRGRQEDGDGYTF. Full variable domain (rest looked up from reference TRBV5-4 and TRBJ1-2): ETGVTQSPTHLIKTRGQQVTLRCSSQSGHNTVSWYQQALGQGPQFIFQYYREEENGRGNFPPRFSGLQFPNYSSELNVNALELDDSALYLCASKRGRQEDGDGYTFGSGTRLTVV.

A few counts support this clone. The rearrangement links TRBV6-1 to TRBJ1-2; no reliable D call. Trimming cost V 6 bases and J 2 bases, with 16 bases left between them. The CDR3 has 15 amino acids. Per the germline V gene, CDR1 is MNHNS and CDR2 is SASEGT. CDR3 sequence (DNA): TGTGCCAGCAGCCGGGCTGGATCCCCCAACTATGGCTACACCTTC. Translating gives CASSRAGSPNYGYTF.

V gene TRBV7-9 combines with J gene TRBJ2-2; TRBD1 might be the D (6 bases). V gave up 1 base and J gave up 6 bases, with 21 bases separating them. CDR3 size: 18 residues. CDR1 and CDR2 (germline): SEHNR, FQNEAQ (reference sequence). CDR3 amino acids: CASSLESQRPRGSGELFF. The CDR3 DNA reads TGTGCCAGCAGCTTAGAATCCCAGCGCCCAAGGGGGTCCGGGGAGCTGTTTTTT.

The V and J genes are TRBV15 and TRBJ2-5; a weak D match, TRBD1 (5 bases). The V and J ends lost 9 bases and 1 base respectively, with 9 bases between them. The CDR3 is 12 residues long. Germline V lookup: CDR1 LNHNV, CDR2 YYDKDF (reference sequence). The CDR3 nucleotides are TGTGCCACGGCAAGGGGCCAAGAGACCCAGTACTTC. It is translated as CATARGQETQYF.

This chain connects TRBV6-6 to TRBJ2-7, with D possibly matching TRBD2 (6 bases). Germline CDR1 MNHNY, CDR2 SVGAGI (reference sequence). Trimming left V 7 bases short and J 2 bases short, with 12 bases between. There are 13 residues in the CDR3. This chain's CDR3 is CASTRDWAYEQYF. CDR3 nucleotide sequence: TGTGCCAGCACCAGGGACTGGGCCTACGAGCAGTACTTC.

The rearrangement joins TRBV18 to TRBJ1-1; D might be TRBD1 (5 bases). The CDR3 loop spans 13 amino acids. Trimming removed 6 bases at V and 3 bases at J, with 11 bases between. The germline V gene has CDR1 KGHSH and CDR2 LQKENI. The chain's CDR3 is CASSLTTDTEAFF. CDR3 sequence (DNA): TGTGCCAGCTCCCTCACGACAGACACTGAAGCTTTCTTT.

Points on this clone: A junction end diverges from the germline sequence, so it may reflect a read error. The CDR3 coding sequence is TGTGCCAGCAGTCCCCGGGACAGGCCCACGAGTACCATAGATTTT. Residues: CASSPRDRPTSTIDF. The chain couples TRBV28 to TRBJ1-3; 8 bases match TRBD1. The germline CDR1 and CDR2 sequences are MDHEN and SYDVKM. The CDR3 is made up of 15 amino acids.

The CDR3 protein is CASSLGGGNYGYTF. In DNA, the CDR3 is TGTGCCAGCAGCTTAGGAGGGGGTAACTATGGCTACACCTTC. The chain recombines TRBV7-2 with TRBJ1-2; the D gene is possibly TRBD1 (6 bases). Trimming stripped 1 base from V and 1 base from J, with 7 bases between. The CDR3 runs 14 residues. Germline V gene sequence: CDR1 SGHTA, CDR2 FQGNSA.

This clone was seen only once. The rearrangement links TRBV5-1 to TRBJ2-3, with 9 bases identical to TRBD2. V lost 0 bases, J lost 2 bases, and 4 bases stayed unmatched. CDR3 length: 16 amino acids. CDR1 is SGHRS, CDR2 YFSETQ, per germline. CDR3 region: CASSLGSSGATDTQYF. The CDR3 nucleotides are TGCGCCAGCAGCTTGGGCTCTAGCGGGGCCACAGATACGCAGTATTTT. The full variable domain, rest sourced from reference TRBV5-1 and TRBJ2-3, is KAGVTQTPRYLIKTRGQQVTLSCSPISGHRSVSWYQQTPGQGLQFLFEYFSETQRNKGNFPGRFSGRQFSNSRSEMNVSTLELGDSALYLCASSLGSSGATDTQYFGPGTRLTVL.

This sequence joins TRBV18 and TRBJ1-5; no definite D call. Per the germline V gene, CDR1 is KGHSH and CDR2 is LQKENI. The ends were cut back, 5 bases at V and 7 bases at J, with 15 bases in the middle. The CDR3 is made up of 14 amino acids. The CDR3 DNA follows: TGTGCCAGCTCAGATTACGGGCTCAACCAGCCCCAGCATTTT. Residues: CASSDYGLNQPQHF.

The J gene is TRBJ2-5, the V gene TRBV5-4, with 7 bases identical to TRBD1. Germline V gives CDR1 SGHNT, CDR2 YYREEE (reference sequence). The trim removed 3 bases at V and 3 bases at J, leaving 5 bases unmatched. CDR3 length equals 14 residues. CDR3 sequence (DNA): TGTGCCAGCAGCTACCGGACAGGAGAAGAGACCCAGTACTTC. Amino acid sequence: CASSYRTGEETQYF.

In its sample, this clone was seen once. V gene TRBV4-1 combines with J gene TRBJ1-2; 12 positions agree with TRBD1. Trimming at V came to 0 bases and at J to 7 bases, leaving 3 bases not matched to a gene. Germline assignment: CDR1 MGHRA and CDR2 YSYEKL. This CDR3 is 15 amino acids long. The CDR3 sequence: CASSQDRGQGAGYTF. CDR3 bases: TGCGCCAGCAGCCAAGACAGGGGACAGGGGGCTGGCTACACCTTC.

The rearrangement joins TRBV15 to TRBJ2-2; TRBD1 is a possible D gene (6 bases). V dropped 3 bases and J dropped 2 bases, with 19 bases sitting between them. The germline V gene has CDR1 LNHNV and CDR2 YYDKDF (reference sequence). The CDR3 is 18 amino acids. As DNA, the CDR3 is TGTGCCACCAGCAGTATTCACGCACAGGGTGGTAACACCGGGGAGCTGTTTTTT. As protein: CATSSIHAQGGNTGELFF.